Below, one T cell receptor (beta chain) is given with its context. What antigen it recognizes has not been identified. No per-base quality is available; no much larger clone lies one base away. Donors were roughly 40 systemically healthy Caucasian individuals from Russia aged roughly 6 to 95 years. Each donor gave approximately 10 milliliters of peripheral blood, collected into EDTA-treated Vacutainer tubes. Ficoll-Paque density-gradient centrifugation was used to isolate PBMCs, with at least 7 million per sample. Trizol reagent was used to extract total RNA from the PBMCs, yielding at least 5.5 micrograms per sample. Naive CD45RAhigh/CD27high T cell percentages were measured by flow cytometry on a PBMC aliquot from every donor. The method behind the library was 5' RACE. For sequencing, an Illumina HiSeq 2500 was employed. A second PCR of about 7 to 12 cycles was performed with a sample-barcoded 5' primer and a J-beta primer mix. Each TCR beta cDNA molecule received a unique molecular identifier from a template-switch 5' adaptor carrying 12 random nucleotides. Each sample yielded at least 3 million CDR3-containing paired-end reads. The Mint cDNA synthesis kit, primed by a TRBC-specific oligonucleotide, was used to synthesize first-strand cDNA from all RNA. Following uracil-DNA glycosylase treatment, a first 18-cycle PCR with universal primers M1SS and BC2_uni_R was performed on all cDNA. On the study's bioinformatics: For normalization, 1 million high-quality reads, each with a distinct molecular identifier, were randomly selected from each sample. Instead of being binned into consensus sequences, reads that shared molecular identifiers were thrown out. MiTCR, run with a Q25 quality threshold and the strictest error-elimination algorithm, handled CDR3 identification, clonotype clustering and error correction. A nonparametric unseen species model with Euler transformation was used to estimate lower-bound total TCR beta diversity. In-frame beta chains were kept once TCRdb had trimmed the public reads at Q25 with fastp and called clones with MiXCR. Each entry is one CDR3 protein sequence, shown with its most common DNA and genes. These V and J calls rely on TCRdb rather than the paper's analysis. Recorded for this sample are roughly 1.5 million distinct CDR3 sequences; less than 45% of them occurred a single time. Jointly, the top ten make up around 4% of the sample.

These data belong to a study of blood T cells in healthy people across ages (dated by TCRdb to between 2014 and 2016). About the full investigation: In model experiments, template switching captured roughly one uniquely barcoded TCR beta cDNA molecule for every two T cells. To track age-related changes in TCR beta repertoire diversity, the study relied on deep sequencing normalized with unique cDNA molecular identifiers. The donors were split into four age groups: young (average around 16 years), middle-aged (roughly 42), aged (more than 60) and long-lived (roughly 80). To avoid experimental bias, donors of different ages were randomly spread across the sequencing lanes. For two donors (one aged 18 to 30 and one aged 80 or older), the study analyzed two additional independent replicas of 1 million unique cDNA reads from the same blood draw. Findings and caveats that apply to the study as a whole: Because profiling used bulk unsorted PBMCs, naive and antigen-experienced compartments could not be compared conclusively. Estimates of total diversity based on one million sequenced T cells were considered lower bounds and underestimates. The percentage of naive T cells measured by flow cytometry correlated strongly with observed TCR beta diversity. Because donor CMV infection status was unknown, age-related changes in expanded clonotypes were potentially confounded. Compared with the aged group, the long-lived group had more naive CD4+ T cells, fewer expanded clones and increased TCR diversity, suggesting age selection. As age increased, observed TCR beta diversity per million T cells dropped in a roughly linear way, and a significant reduction was already evident by age 40.

Reading the germline V gene gives CDR1 SGHTA and CDR2 FQGTGA. Trimming at the junction amounts to 7 bases on V and 0 bases on J, and the germline ends lie 12 bases apart. Counted from cysteine to phenylalanine, this CDR3 has 15 amino acids. The DNA shown is the 45-base CDR3, in frame from base 1. Sequencing was done on a sample of blood. The receptor's source is a woman in her late teens or twenties in good health. Recombination joined TRBV7-3 with TRBJ2-2, with TRBD1 perhaps the D gene, on 5 matching bases. The CDR3 protein sequence reads: CASTSGRSNTGELFF. The nucleotide sequence reads as follows: TGTGCCAGCACCTCAGGGCGTTCGAACACCGGGGAGCTGTTTTTT.